The 20 T cell receptor beta chains below come from one sample, sequenced in a study of shared clonotypes between healthy human individuals. Generated by immunoSEQ multiplex PCR, the TCRdb table keeps only in-frame clones and is missing some. The table records some 2.3 million clones, over 85% of them present only once. The sample was naive CD4+ T cells from PBMCs. Subset: CD45RA+ positively selected. The source is a young man in good health. Some clones in this sample may be carry-over from other donors' samples.

The CDR3 DNA sequence: TGTGCCAGCAGCCCGGGGGAAGGCACGCAGTATTTT. It codes for CASSPGEGTQYF. The chain is built from TRBV6-4 and TRBJ2-3; D is possibly TRBD2 (6 bases). CDR1 is MRHNA, CDR2 SNTAGT, per germline. The CDR3 runs to 12 residues. V was shortened by 6 bases and J by 9 bases, with 13 bases between the two germline ends.

This sequence joins TRBV19 and TRBJ2-7; D may be TRBD2 (5 bases). The V end lost 5 bases, the J end lost 6 bases, and 17 bases lay between the germline ends. The V gene's germline CDR1 is LNHDA and CDR2 SQIVND (reference sequence). The CDR3 contains 14 residues. The CDR3 DNA is TGTGCCAGTAGTCCGCCCGGGGATCTTCTCGAGCAGTACTTC. Amino acids: CASSPPGDLLEQYF.

This clone was observed once. One end of the junction does not line up with germline, which may come from a read error. The J gene is TRBJ2-1, the V gene TRBV7-9, with D tentatively TRBD2 (6 bases). This CDR3 is built from 12 residues. Germline V CDR1 and CDR2: SEHNR, FQNEAQ (reference sequence). The CDR3 reads CASSLALEGPLF. The CDR3 DNA reads as TGTGCCAGCAGCTTAGCTCTGGAGGGACCCCTCTTC.

This chain joins TRBV2 and TRBJ2-1, with 7 bases lining up with TRBD2. Germline V gene data show CDR1 as SNHLY and CDR2 as FYNNEI. The CDR3 sequence is 15 residues long. The ends lost 3 bases at V and 1 base at J; junction bases unmatched: 3. The CDR3 spells CASSDTSASYNEQFF. The CDR3 DNA follows: TGTGCCAGCAGTGATACTAGCGCGTCCTACAATGAGCAGTTCTTC.

In regard to this clone: Additional DNA sequences in this sample encode the identical CDR3. The chain links TRBV28 to TRBJ2-7; the D call may be TRBD1 or TRBD2 (5 bases each). Trimming removed 4 bases from V and 0 bases from J, with 13 bases in between. The length of the CDR3 is 15 residues. Germline assignment: CDR1 MDHEN and CDR2 SYDVKM. CDR3 loop: CASSSPGTASYEQYF. CDR3 sequence (DNA): TGTGCCAGCAGTTCCCCCGGGACCGCCTCCTACGAGCAGTACTTC. The full variable domain, with the rest looked up from reference TRBV28 and TRBJ2-7, is DVKVTQSSRYLVKRTGEKVFLECVQDMDHENMFWYRQDPGLGLRLIYFSYDVKMKEKGDIPEGYSVSREKKERFSLILESASTNQTSMYLCASSSPGTASYEQYFGPGTRLTVT.

This chain links TRBV4-2 with TRBJ2-5; 14 bases fit TRBD2. The CDR3 consists of 15 residues. J was trimmed by 4 bases and V by 8 bases; bases with no gene match: 6. Germline-derived CDR1 and CDR2 are LGHNA and YNFKEQ. The CDR3 coding sequence is TGTGCCAGCGGCGGACTAGCGGGAGGCCGAGAGACCCAGTACTTC. Translated, it gives CASGGLAGGRETQYF.

This chain uses TRBV28 with TRBJ1-2; a weak D match, TRBD1 (5 bases). The V gene lost 5 bases and the J gene lost 4 bases, with 14 bases spanning the gap. Germline V gives CDR1 MDHEN, CDR2 SYDVKM. The CDR3 is 14 residues long. CDR3 nucleotide sequence: TGTGCCAGCAGTCCGAAGATGAGGGGCTATGGCTACACCTTC. This sequence encodes CASSPKMRGYGYTF.

Concerning this clone: Other DNA variants within this sample encode the same CDR3. V and J are TRBV28 and TRBJ2-7, with D unresolved. The V gene lost 2 bases and the J gene lost 2 bases, with 7 bases spanning the gap. The germline CDR1 and CDR2 sequences are MDHEN and SYDVKM. CDR3 length equals 13 residues. The DNA for the CDR3 is TGTGCCAGCAGTTTAGTAGGTCCCTACGAGCAGTACTTC. Translation: CASSLVGPYEQYF.

With regard to this clone: The sample contains more than one DNA sequence encoding this CDR3. This rearrangement joins TRBV5-1 to TRBJ2-2; D is unresolved. CDR1 is SGHRS and CDR2 is YFSETQ in the germline V gene. The CDR3 consists of 15 residues. V lost 4 bases to trimming and J lost 2 bases, with 12 bases between them. CDR3 bases: TGCGCCAGCAGCCTGAGGACGGTTAACACCGGGGAGCTGTTTTTT. Its translation is CASSLRTVNTGELFF.

The chain recombines TRBV6-5 with TRBJ2-1; D is ambiguous. Trimming left V 0 bases short and J 6 bases short, with 12 bases between. Germline V gene lookup returns CDR1 MNHEY and CDR2 SVGAGI. The CDR3 is 15 amino acids. The CDR3 DNA reads TGTGCCAGCAGTTACTCGAGAGGAAGGCCCAATGAGCAGTTCTTC. Its protein is CASSYSRGRPNEQFF.

This chain joins TRBV30 and TRBJ1-4; the D is unclear. This CDR3 has 15 residues. Trimming removed 2 bases from V and 7 bases from J, with 17 bases in between. Germline V gives CDR1 GTSNPN, CDR2 SVGIG (reference sequence). The CDR3 bases are TGTGCCTGGAGTCCTACGTTGACCGTCGGTGAAAAACTGTTTTTT. The encoded protein is CAWSPTLTVGEKLFF. Full variable domain (missing parts from reference TRBV30 and TRBJ1-4): SQTIHQWPATLVQPVGSPLSLECTVEGTSNPNLYWYRQAAGRGLQLLFYSVGIGQISSEVPQNLSASRPQDRQFILSSKKLLLSDSGFYLCAWSPTLTVGEKLFFGSGTQLSVL.

This clone was detected only once. This chain uses TRBV5-1 with TRBJ2-7; 7 bases map to TRBD2. The germline V gene has CDR1 SGHRS and CDR2 YFSETQ. Unmatched junction bases numbered 7, after V lost 4 bases and J lost 3 bases. CDR3 size: 14 residues. In DNA form, the CDR3 reads TGCGCCAGCAGCGTAGGACTAGGTGGCTACGAGCAGTACTTC. It is translated as CASSVGLGGYEQYF.

This clone was picked up one time. The chain carries TRBV10-3 and TRBJ2-7, with TRBD2 identical over 7 bases. The junction had 6 bases not matched to a gene; V was cut back by 4 bases and J by 0 bases. Looked up from germline, CDR1 is ENHRY and CDR2 is SYGVKD. The CDR3 length is 15 residues. As DNA, the CDR3 is TGTGCCATCAGTGCCCTGAGCGGGACCTCCTACGAGCAGTACTTC. Residues: CAISALSGTSYEQYF.

This clone has only a few counts. The chain joins TRBV18 to TRBJ1-1; no reliable D call. CDR1 and CDR2 from the germline V gene are KGHSH and LQKENI. Between the trimmed V and J ends, which lost 5 bases and 4 bases, there was a span of 17 bases. The CDR3 consists of 15 residues. As DNA, the CDR3 is TGTGCCAGCTCATCTTTCCCGGTACGGGGCACTGAAGCTTTCTTT. As protein: CASSSFPVRGTEAFF.

The chain has TRBV2 and TRBJ2-7, with 10 bases that match TRBD2. The V segment lost 3 bases and the J segment 6 bases; nucleotides outside the gene matches: 8. The CDR3 extends over 15 amino acids. CDR1 and CDR2 (germline): SNHLY, FYNNEI. The CDR3 DNA sequence: TGTGCCAGCAGTGATCGGAGCGGGAGGGCTCTCGAGCAGTACTTC. Protein product: CASSDRSGRALEQYF.

The chain employs TRBV18 and TRBJ2-1; weak D call: TRBD2 (6 bases). Trimming removed 0 bases from V and 8 bases from J, with 14 bases in between. The CDR3 is made up of 15 amino acids. Germline V lookup: CDR1 KGHSH, CDR2 LQKENI. The CDR3 DNA reads as TGTGCCAGCTCACCACCGATGGGACTCCACGATGAGCAGTTCTTC. Its translation is CASSPPMGLHDEQFF.

V is TRBV29-1 and J is TRBJ2-3; no clear D gene. The CDR3 runs to 12 residues. The V end was cut by 6 bases, the J end by 3 bases, with 10 bases between. Germline V gene data show CDR1 as SQVTM and CDR2 as ANQGSEA. The CDR3 bases are TGCAGCGTAACGGTGGGAACAGATACGCAGTATTTT. It specifies CSVTVGTDTQYF.

As for this clone: Within the sample, other DNA sequences also encode this same CDR3. This chain joins TRBV29-1 and TRBJ2-7; weak D call: TRBD1 (5 bases). Germline CDR1 and CDR2: SQVTM and ANQGSEA. V was pared by 4 bases and J by 4 bases, with 8 bases between. The CDR3 spans 11 residues. CDR3 coding DNA: TGCAGCGTTGGACAGTTTTACGAGCAGTACTTC. It is translated as CSVGQFYEQYF.

The gene calls are TRBV25-1 and TRBJ1-1, with 7 bases fitting TRBD1. With V trimmed by 8 bases and J by 1 base, 7 bases remained unmatched. CDR3 length: 14 amino acids. Germline CDR1 MGHDK, CDR2 SYGVNS. The CDR3 is CASSNRGPNTEAFF. CDR3 sequence (DNA): TGTGCCAGCTCGAACAGGGGACCGAACACTGAAGCTTTCTTT.

Details on this clone: The identical CDR3 is also encoded by other nucleotide sequences in the sample. The V and J genes are TRBV6-6 and TRBJ1-2, with TRBD1 as a possible D gene (5 bases). V lost 2 bases and J lost 2, with 6 bases in between. In germline, CDR1 is MNHNY, CDR2 SVGAGI (reference sequence). CDR3 length: 13 amino acids. The CDR3 DNA follows: TGTGCCAGCAGTTACGACAGCAACTATGGCTACACCTTC. Translated: CASSYDSNYGYTF.